These T cell receptor beta chains were read from a single sample in a study of human T cells and chemical hapten exposure. Via MiXCR, TCRdb re-called the RACE reads, giving one row per CDR3 protein. Of more than 85,000 distinct CDR3 sequences listed, approximately 10% were seen once; the top ten hold roughly 2%. The material sequenced was whole blood, taken in connection with sensitization to the hapten diphenylcyclopropenone (DPC). These TCRs come from a man aged 40-55 years with alopecia areata. Some clones in this sample may be carry-over from other donors' samples. CDR3s leave out the opening cysteine and the closing phenylalanine or tryptophan. The order of the fields is V gene, clone size, J gene, CDR3 protein. Rows may omit the clone size; those that give it use once, few, many or a size class.

V gene: TRBV10-3
clone size: few
J gene: TRBJ1-1
CDR3 protein: AISESSGQGAIEAF

V gene: TRBV20-1
clone size: .
J gene: TRBJ2-5
CDR3 protein: SALYGTSGGGYQETQY

V gene: TRBV2
clone size: few
J gene: TRBJ1-5
CDR3 protein: ASTRIGQGVQPQH

V gene: TRBV12-5
clone size: many
J gene: TRBJ2-4
CDR3 protein: ASGSTGQSLAKNIQY

V gene: TRBV29-1
clone size: .
J gene: TRBJ2-5
CDR3 protein: SHEGVAETQY

V gene: TRBV12-3/TRBV12-4
clone size: many
J gene: TRBJ1-2
CDR3 protein: ASSRPGTNYGYT

V gene: TRBV27
clone size: few
J gene: TRBJ2-1
CDR3 protein: ASSLTGPEQF

V gene: TRBV15
clone size: many
J gene: TRBJ1-1
CDR3 protein: ATSSDRRQNTEAF

V gene: TRBV4-3
clone size: .
J gene: TRBJ2-3
CDR3 protein: ASSQGHGLAGSTDTQY

V gene: TRBV5-1
clone size: few
J gene: TRBJ2-2
CDR3 protein: ASSLGSIGELF

V gene: TRBV6-6
clone size: many
J gene: TRBJ1-3
CDR3 protein: ASSYEAAYLGNTIY

V gene: TRBV18
clone size: .
J gene: TRBJ1-3
CDR3 protein: ASTREGTDGNTIY

V gene: TRBV28
clone size: .
J gene: TRBJ2-5
CDR3 protein: ASSSSGNQETQY

V gene: TRBV7-2
clone size: few
J gene: TRBJ2-2
CDR3 protein: ASSGQGNPTGELF

V gene: TRBV7-9
clone size: .
J gene: TRBJ2-3
CDR3 protein: ASSYRVGGTDTQY

V gene: TRBV27
clone size: .
J gene: TRBJ1-4
CDR3 protein: ASSLRGAWEKLF

V gene: TRBV11-1
clone size: few
J gene: TRBJ2-7
CDR3 protein: ASRRGLDKAYEQY

V gene: TRBV7-2
clone size: few
J gene: TRBJ2-4
CDR3 protein: ASSRAGGPWNEGIQY

V gene: TRBV27
clone size: .
J gene: TRBJ2-2
CDR3 protein: ASSTGTLNTGELF

V gene: TRBV12-3/TRBV12-4
clone size: few
J gene: TRBJ2-3
CDR3 protein: ASSNSLAGSTDTQY

V gene: TRBV13
clone size: few
J gene: TRBJ2-5
CDR3 protein: ASSSTSGSNFPETQY

V gene: TRBV5-6
clone size: .
J gene: TRBJ2-5
CDR3 protein: ASSLSAVRETQY

V gene: TRBV27
clone size: few
J gene: TRBJ2-1
CDR3 protein: ASSFAGMDEQF

V gene: TRBV19
clone size: few
J gene: TRBJ2-1
CDR3 protein: ASRRSSGFDMADEQF

V gene: TRBV5-1
clone size: .
J gene: TRBJ2-5
CDR3 protein: ASSLGAGQETQY

V gene: TRBV28
clone size: few
J gene: TRBJ2-7
CDR3 protein: ASGSPSGNHYEQY

V gene: TRBV7-2
clone size: .
J gene: TRBJ2-7
CDR3 protein: ASSPALGDPRDYEQY

V gene: TRBV5-1
clone size: .
J gene: TRBJ1-5
CDR3 protein: ASSVGQGANQPQH

V gene: TRBV6-2/TRBV6-3
clone size: many
J gene: TRBJ1-5
CDR3 protein: ASRRQTTGLPQH

V gene: TRBV13
clone size: many
J gene: TRBJ2-3
CDR3 protein: ASSLFTDTQY